The text below deals with one T cell receptor beta chain. This clonotype was recorded many times. Its antigen is unknown. Base qualities were left out, and no much larger clone turns up one base away. The source of the sample is a study of CD8+CD57+ T cells in acquired aplastic anemia (dated by TCRdb to between 2018 and 2020). Context from the whole study: A mean of approximately 3 ug of DNA, ranging from roughly 0.18 to 30 ug, was extracted from sorted CD4+ and CD8+ cells. CD8+CD57+ expansion was defined as frequency above the mean frequency observed in healthy subjects. The full study reports these points: Twenty-nine CD8+ CDR3 sequences were shared between patients and controls but appeared highly expressed in patients and within their immunodominant clones. Between patients and healthy controls, no significant difference in CD8+ Simpson's diversity was found (P=0.060).

Flow cytometry had shown CD8+CD57+ cell expansion in the patients selected for sequencing. Every patient had a diagnosis of severe acquired aplastic anemia based on International Study of Aplastic Anemia and Agranulocytosis and Camitta criteria. No therapy had been received by the patients at the time of blood sampling. TCR repertoires of sorted CD4+ and CD8+ blood T cells from severe aplastic anemia patients and healthy subjects were deep-sequenced in the study. In the USA, patient enrollment took place under clinicaltrials.gov protocols 00001620, 01623167, 00001397, 00071045, 00081523 and 00961064. Ficoll-Paque density gradient centrifugation was used to isolate peripheral blood mononuclear cells. Before DNA was extracted, CD4+ and CD8+ T cells were sorted using either FACS or magnetic beads. Genomic DNA served as template for TCR beta VDJ combination and CDR3 sequence profiling. An Illumina HiSeq 2000 was used for TCR repertoire sequencing. As for the authors' bioinformatics: TRBV/TRBJ rearrangement plots, CDR3 size and DJ length profiles, and Simpson's diversity index were used to evaluate the repertoires. The most abundant DNA sequence in the deep sequencing data was defined as the immunodominant clone. CDR3 amino acid sequences were checked for sharing between subjects and were compared against published repertoires and the VDJdb database. TCRdb trimmed public reads at Q25 via fastp, called clones via MiXCR and kept in-frame beta chains. A single entry per CDR3 protein holds the most common genes and DNA from its merged rows. These V and J calls rely on TCRdb rather than the paper's analysis. Recorded for this sample are about half a million distinct CDR3 sequences; around 30% of them occurred a single time. The top ten hold approximately 0.82% of the sample.

From the cysteine up to the phenylalanine, the CDR3 has a length of 11 residues. The retained sequence is limited to the CDR3, 33 bases, with the frame set at the first base. CDR1 is given as SNHLY and CDR2 as FYNNEI, both from the germline V gene. The germline ends are 8 bases apart after V is trimmed by 7 bases and J by 5 bases. The TCR was taken from a human donor with aplastic anemia. Recombination linked TRBV2 to TRBJ2-5; no D gene is confidently identified. Source material: sorted CD4+, CD8+, or CD8+CD57+ T cells (not recorded which) from PBMCs. This receptor carries the CDR3 CASTVEETQYF. The nucleotides read TGTGCCAGCACGGTCGAGGAGACCCAGTACTTC.